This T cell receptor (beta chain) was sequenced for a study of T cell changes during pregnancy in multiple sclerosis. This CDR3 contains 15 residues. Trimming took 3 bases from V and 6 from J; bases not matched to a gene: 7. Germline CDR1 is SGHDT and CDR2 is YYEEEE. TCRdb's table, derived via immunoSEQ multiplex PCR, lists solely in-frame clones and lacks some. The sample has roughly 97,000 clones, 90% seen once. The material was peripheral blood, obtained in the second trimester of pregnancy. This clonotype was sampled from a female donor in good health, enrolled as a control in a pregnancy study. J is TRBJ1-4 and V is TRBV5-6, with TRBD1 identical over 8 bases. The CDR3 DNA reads TGTGCCAGCAGCTCGTCCGGGACAGGTTATGAAAAACTGTTTTTT. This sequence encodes CASSSSGTGYEKLFF. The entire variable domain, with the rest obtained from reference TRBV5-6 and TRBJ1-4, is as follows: DAGVTQSPTHLIKTRGQQVTLRCSPKSGHDTVSWYQQALGQGPQFIFQYYEEEERQRGNFPDRFSGHQFPNYSSELNVNALLLGDSALYLCASSSSGTGYEKLFFGSGTQLSVL.